These 2 T cell receptor beta chains share one sample of origin, sequenced in a study of molecular identifiers for immune sequencing clone quantification. Each CDR3 protein gets one entry after TCRdb re-called the PCR reads with MiXCR. Of 250,000 to 350,000 distinct CDR3 sequences listed, about 20% are singletons. Sequencing used naive CD8+ T cells from blood, with Jurkat cell RNA spiked in. Subset meaning: FACS-sorted CD8+CD4-CCR7+CD45RA+ naive T cells. The receptors come from a human donor in good health. Some libraries in this study had Jurkat cell RNA spiked in.

The sample holds many counts of this clonotype. V usage is TRBV7-2 and J usage is TRBJ1-2; D is unclear. The CDR3 extends over 17 amino acids. The germline V and J ends were trimmed by 1 base and 4 bases, with 19 bases remaining between them. The germline V gene encodes CDR1 SGHTA and CDR2 FQGNSA. CDR3: CASSLDIPVGRAYGYTF. DNA for the CDR3: TGTGCCAGCAGCTTAGACATTCCTGTAGGGAGGGCCTATGGCTACACCTTC.

In this sample, this clonotype turned up many times. The chain joins TRBV2 to TRBJ1-2, with 12 bases that match TRBD1. The CDR3 covers 19 residues. With 5 bases clipped from V and 4 bases from J, the junction kept 17 bases outside the gene matches. Germline V gives CDR1 SNHLY, CDR2 FYNNEI. CDR3 protein: CASSPRPGQGALFSYGYTF. In DNA form, the CDR3 reads TGTGCCAGCAGTCCCCGGCCGGGACAGGGGGCCCTATTTAGCTATGGCTACACCTTC.